The source of this T cell receptor (beta chain) is a study of CD8 T cells in ankylosing spondylitis. There are many counts of this clonotype. Antigen specificity is unknown. The study's findings and limits: For ankylosing spondylitis blood, a TCR beta motif of about eight highly homologous variants appeared characteristic. Reactive arthritis synovial fluid and blood were previously reported to contain some motif variants.

CDR1 SGHRS and CDR2 YFSETQ come from the germline V gene. V was pared by 9 bases and J by 1 base, with 3 bases of the junction left unmatched. This CDR3 comprises 13 residues. Quantitative molecular-barcoded 5'-RACE generated the TCR beta libraries. TCRdb called the 5' RACE reads again in MiXCR, with one record for every CDR3 protein. The sample carries fewer than 550,000 distinct CDR3 sequences, roughly 5% recorded once. Sequences were obtained from blood, either unsorted or a sorted T cell fraction (not recorded which). This chain links TRBV5-1 with TRBJ2-3, with 9 bases identical to TRBD2. The sequence was obtained from a male donor with ankylosing spondylitis. The CDR3 coding sequence is TGCGCCACCAGGACTAGCGGCACAGATACGCAGTATTTT. This encodes CATRTSGTDTQYF.